The 14 T cell receptor beta chains below come from one sample, sequenced in a study of blood T cells in healthy people across ages. Using a J-beta primer mix together with a sample-barcoded 5' primer, a second PCR was run for about 7 to 12 cycles. Each CDR3 protein is one row after TCRdb ran MiXCR on the 5' RACE reads. The sample includes roughly 1,800,000 distinct CDR3 sequences, around 50% of them seen just once. Material: blood. These receptors all come from a woman aged 40 to 55 in good health.

The J gene is TRBJ1-6, the V gene TRBV3-1; D not resolved. V was trimmed by 5 bases and J by 7 bases, leaving 21 bases between them. The V gene's germline CDR1 is LGHDT and CDR2 YNNKEL (reference sequence). The length of the CDR3 is 17 residues. The CDR3 region has the DNA TGTGCCAGCAGCGAAAGTCGAGTTGTTCGGACGAATTCACCCCTCCACTTT. Its translation: CASSESRVVRTNSPLHF.

This clonotype was observed at least ten times. The chain joins TRBV12-3 or TRBV12-4 to TRBJ2-1; possible D gene TRBD2, 6 bases. This CDR3 has 14 amino acids. Trimming removed 5 bases at V and 11 bases at J, with 19 bases between. CDR3 sequence (DNA): TGTGCCAGCAGTCCCGGCGGGGATCTGGCAAAGCAGTTCTTC. It is translated as CASSPGGDLAKQFF.

CDR3 DNA sequence: TGCAGTGCTAGGGGACTAGCGGGGGGGTCCCAAGAGACCCAGTACTTC. Translation gives CSARGLAGGSQETQYF. The chain couples TRBV20-1 to TRBJ2-5, with TRBD2 matching over 16 bases. V gave up 3 bases and J gave up 1 base; unmatched junction bases: 2. This CDR3 is 16 amino acids long. The germline CDR1 and CDR2 sequences are DFQATT and SNEGSKA (reference sequence).

This clonotype was detected once. A clone one base away is much larger, so this may be a read error. The chain couples TRBV7-2 to TRBJ2-5; D is undetermined. The CDR3 covers 14 residues. CDR1 and CDR2 from the germline V gene are SGHTA and FQGNSA. CDR3 loop: CASSPSRAQGTQYF. CDR3 DNA sequence: TGTGCCAGCAGCCCCTCCAGAGCCCAAGGGACCCAGTACTTC. The full variable domain, with the rest looked up from reference TRBV7-2 and TRBJ2-5, is GAGVSQSPSNKVTEKGKDVELRCDPISGHTALYWYRQSLGQGLEFLIYFQGNSAPDKSGLPSDRFSAERTGGSVSTLTIQRTQQEDSAVYLCASSPSRAQGTQYFGPGTRLLVL.

Here the CDR3 DNA reads TGCGCCAGCAGCCAAGATGTTCGTACTAGCGGGACGAATGAGCAGTTCTTC. Its translation: CASSQDVRTSGTNEQFF. The V gene is TRBV4-3, the J gene TRBJ2-1; the match to TRBD2 covers 10 bases. The CDR3 is 17 residues long. Germline CDR1 is LGHNA and CDR2 is YSLEER. Trimming took 0 bases from V and 7 from J; bases not matched to a gene: 9.

The rearrangement uses TRBV7-2 and TRBJ2-4; possible D gene TRBD2, 7 bases. Gene TRBJ2-5 matches the end of the DNA better, so the J call may be wrong. CDR3 size: 17 residues. In germline, CDR1 is SGHTA, CDR2 FQGNSA. The CDR3, as DNA: TGTGCCAGCAGCCGGGGGGCCCTACCGGGGGGCTCAGAGACCCAGTACTTC. Its translation is CASSRGALPGGSETQYF.

This clonotype was seen more than once but under ten times. The chain carries TRBV20-1 and TRBJ2-7, with 10 bases matching TRBD1. Germline values: CDR1 DFQATT, CDR2 SNEGSKA (reference sequence). The CDR3 contains 19 residues. Trimming at V came to 5 bases and at J to 6 bases, leaving 25 bases not matched to a gene. CDR3 amino acids: CSAEPPPGQGMLGGGEQYF. The CDR3 DNA is TGCAGTGCTGAACCACCCCCGGGACAGGGGATGTTAGGCGGCGGCGAGCAGTACTTC.

This clonotype was observed a handful of times. The genes are TRBV6-5 and TRBJ2-3; TRBD2 aligns across 8 bases. CDR1 is MNHEY and CDR2 is SVGAGI in the germline V gene. Losses at the gene ends were 1 base for V and 1 base for J; bases not matched to a gene: 4. This CDR3 spans 16 amino acids. CDR3 in amino acids: CASSYLGAGGTDTQYF. The DNA of the CDR3 is TGTGCCAGCAGTTACTTAGGAGCGGGGGGCACAGATACGCAGTATTTT.

This clonotype showed up just once. This chain uses TRBV3-1 with TRBJ2-6, with a tentative D call TRBD2 (6 bases). Trimming cost V 0 bases and J 0 bases, with 15 bases left between them. Germline-derived CDR1 and CDR2 are LGHDT and YNNKEL (reference sequence). This CDR3 has 19 amino acids. CDR3 nucleotide sequence: TGTGCCAGCAGCCAAGACCTCCGCGGGGAGCTCTCTGGGGCCAACGTCCTGACTTTC. Encoded protein: CASSQDLRGELSGANVLTF.

The V call is TRBV6-2 or TRBV6-3, the J call TRBJ2-1, with 8 bases identical to TRBD2. V lost 6 bases to trimming and J lost 5 bases; unmatched junction nucleotides: 9. The CDR3 length is 15 residues. Germline values: CDR1 MNHEY, CDR2 SVGEGT. The CDR3 loop is CASSSRGGNNNEQFF. DNA for the CDR3: TGTGCCAGCAGCTCTCGGGGGGGTAACAACAATGAGCAGTTCTTC.

V usage is TRBV12-3 or TRBV12-4 and J usage is TRBJ2-1, with TRBD2 identical over 8 bases. This CDR3 has 15 amino acids. With 6 bases clipped from V and 5 bases from J, the junction kept 9 bases outside the gene matches. The CDR3 here is CASRRPGLGDNEQFF. In DNA, the CDR3 is TGTGCCAGCAGGAGACCGGGACTAGGAGACAATGAGCAGTTCTTC.

This chain links TRBV27 with TRBJ2-7, with TRBD1 matching over 8 bases. J lost 1 base, V lost 4 bases, and 12 bases had no gene match. CDR1 is MNHEY, CDR2 SMNVEV, per germline (reference sequence). There are 17 residues in the CDR3. The CDR3 coding sequence is TGTGCCAGCAGTTCACTCGTGGACAGGGTTGGGTCCTACGAGCAGTACTTC. This codes for CASSSLVDRVGSYEQYF.

This chain uses TRBV21-1 with TRBJ2-1; the tabulated D call, TRBD2, remains unverified against the DNA. TRBV21-1 represents a pseudogene. The CDR3 is 17 residues long. CDR3 bases: TGTGCCAGCAGCAAAGCTTCTAGCGGGAGCAACTACAATGAGCAGTTCTTC. Its protein is CASSKASSGSNYNEQFF.

The genes are TRBV27 and TRBJ1-2; D uncertain. The germline V gene encodes CDR1 MNHEY and CDR2 SMNVEV (reference sequence). Trimming left V 2 bases short and J 3 bases short, with 7 bases between. This CDR3 has 13 amino acids. The CDR3 region is CASSLNEYYGYTF. CDR3 in DNA: TGTGCCAGCAGTTTAAACGAGTACTATGGCTACACCTTC.